Sequencing of this T cell receptor (beta chain) was carried out in a study of beta chain features in type 1 diabetes. The whole isolated RNA underwent reverse transcription, so sequencing captured expressed TCRB transcripts. Here immunoSEQ multiplex PCR was the method, and the copy in TCRdb shows in-frame clones only, minus some. The repertoire holds 220,000 or so clones, 68% seen once, with 0.053% in the top ten. CDR3 length equals 16 residues. Trimming removed 0 bases from V and 5 bases from J; junction bases left unmatched: 7. The V gene's germline CDR1 is SGDLS and CDR2 YYNGEE. This receptor was obtained from a man aged 25-40 years in good health. The sequencing sample was made of naive CD4+ T cells from blood. The gene calls are TRBV9 and TRBJ2-5, with TRBD2 matching 10 bases. CDR3 loop: CASSVEGLAGAETQYF. The DNA of the CDR3 is TGTGCCAGCAGCGTAGAAGGTCTAGCGGGAGCCGAGACCCAGTACTTC.